The 28 T cell receptor beta chains below come from one sample, sequenced in a study of blood T cell repertoires in COVID-19. Assay: immunoSEQ multiplex PCR; the TCRdb copy retains only in-frame clones and omits some. Of more than 350,000 clones in the sample, over 75% are singletons; the top ten hold about 10%. The sample comprised peripheral blood. The receptors stem from a woman in her 30s with COVID-19, enrolled during active disease.

The chain joins TRBV7-6 to TRBJ2-7; 8 bases fit TRBD1. V was pared by 1 base and J by 6 bases, with 8 bases of the junction left unmatched. Looked up from germline, CDR1 is SGHVS and CDR2 is FNYEAQ. This CDR3 region has 15 residues. In DNA form, the CDR3 reads TGTGCCAGCAGCTTAGTAGGGACAGGTACGACCGAGCAGTACTTC. Protein: CASSLVGTGTTEQYF.

Here the CDR3 DNA reads TGTGCCAGCAGCGTACAGGGCGACACAGATACGCAGTATTTT. Protein product: CASSVQGDTDTQYF. The chain combines TRBV9 with TRBJ2-3; a weak D match, TRBD1 (5 bases). CDR3 length: 14 amino acids. CDR1 and CDR2 from the germline V gene are SGDLS and YYNGEE. V was cut by 1 base and J by 2 bases, with 8 bases left in between.

This chain joins TRBV28 and TRBJ1-5; TRBD1 aligns across 8 bases. The V segment lost 6 bases and the J segment 3 bases; nucleotides outside the gene matches: 7. CDR1 and CDR2 from the germline V gene are MDHEN and SYDVKM. The CDR3 is 15 residues long. Written as DNA, the CDR3 is TGTGCCAGCAGGGCCGACAGGGGTTACAATCAGCCCCAGCATTTT. It is translated as CASRADRGYNQPQHF.

V usage is TRBV27 and J usage is TRBJ2-7; 7 nucleotides align to TRBD1. The CDR3 spans 15 residues. The J segment lost 2 bases and the V segment lost 2 bases, leaving 6 bases of the junction unmatched. CDR1 and CDR2 (germline): MNHEY, SMNVEV (reference sequence). The CDR3, as DNA: TGTGCCAGCAGTTTAAGCCTCGACAGGGCCTACGAGCAGTACTTC. Its translation: CASSLSLDRAYEQYF.

The chain links TRBV19 to TRBJ2-5; 9 nucleotides align to TRBD1. Germline assignment: CDR1 LNHDA and CDR2 SQIVND (reference sequence). CDR3 length equals 14 residues. V was clipped by 3 bases and J by 5 bases; unmatched bases: 4. CDR3 DNA sequence: TGTGCCAGTAGTATTACAGGGGGCGGGGAGACCCAGTACTTC. Translated, it gives CASSITGGGETQYF.

This chain joins TRBV2 and TRBJ1-4; no clear D. V lost 2 bases to trimming and J lost 3 bases, with 10 bases between them. Per the germline V gene, CDR1 is SNHLY and CDR2 is FYNNEI. This CDR3 region has 15 residues. The CDR3 DNA follows: TGTGCCAGCAGTGAATTGGCCGTGGCTAATGAAAAACTGTTTTTT. Translation gives CASSELAVANEKLFF.

This clone showed up just once. The chain couples TRBV5-1 to TRBJ2-2, with 7 bases identical to TRBD2. The V and J ends lost 4 bases and 4 bases, in that order; junction bases with no gene match: 7. Germline loops: CDR1 SGHRS, CDR2 YFSETQ. This CDR3 spans 15 amino acids. The CDR3 sequence is CASSPPGGTTGELFF. As DNA, the CDR3 is TGCGCCAGCAGCCCCCCCGGGGGGACCACCGGGGAGCTGTTTTTT.

This rearrangement joins TRBV10-3 to TRBJ2-2; 7 bases fit TRBD2. Looked up from germline, CDR1 is ENHRY and CDR2 is SYGVKD. V shed 2 bases and J 0 bases; nucleotides not matched to a gene: 0. This CDR3 is built from 15 residues. DNA of the CDR3: TGTGCCATCAGTGAGACTAGCGCGAACACCGGGGAGCTGTTTTTT. Translation gives CAISETSANTGELFF.

The chain joins TRBV16 to TRBJ1-1; 7 bases match TRBD1. From germline, CDR1 is KGHSY and CDR2 FQNENV. V shed 4 bases and J 0 bases; nucleotides not matched to a gene: 2. The CDR3 runs to 14 residues. The CDR3 protein is CASSLTGLNTEAFF. CDR3 bases: TGTGCCAGCAGCCTGACAGGGCTGAACACTGAAGCTTTCTTT.

This clone was observed a few times. The chain recombines TRBV2 with TRBJ1-5; the match to TRBD1 covers 7 bases. The V gene end was trimmed by 6 bases and the J gene end by 2 bases; junction bases not matched to a gene: 4. The CDR3 runs to 14 residues. The germline V gene encodes CDR1 SNHLY and CDR2 FYNNEI. CDR3 sequence: CASSSDRGNQPQHF. In DNA, the CDR3 is TGTGCCAGCAGCTCAGACAGGGGCAATCAGCCCCAGCATTTT.

In this sample, this clone turned up once. The V gene is TRBV4-1, the J gene TRBJ2-5; D unresolved. This CDR3 is 16 amino acids long. Trimming pared 0 bases from V and 4 bases from J, leaving 15 bases between. The germline V gene encodes CDR1 MGHRA and CDR2 YSYEKL. CDR3 bases: TGCGCCAGCAGCCAAGATCCCCTACCCGGTTTAGAGACCCAGTACTTC. Translated, it gives CASSQDPLPGLETQYF.

This clone appeared a few times. The chain couples TRBV19 to TRBJ1-1, with D possibly being TRBD1 (6 bases). V lost 7 bases, J lost 1 base, and 16 bases lay in between. Germline assignment: CDR1 LNHDA and CDR2 SQIVND (reference sequence). The CDR3 totals 15 residues. DNA of the CDR3: TGTGCCAGTACCTGGCGTGGCAGGGGGAACACTGAAGCTTTCTTT. Translated, it gives CASTWRGRGNTEAFF.

The chain links TRBV28 to TRBJ2-2; 7 bases line up with TRBD1. CDR3 size: 13 residues. V was clipped by 6 bases and J by 7 bases; unmatched bases: 5. Germline CDR1 reads MDHEN; CDR2 reads SYDVKM. CDR3 sequence (DNA): TGTGCCAGCAGCCGGACAGGCGACGGGGAGCTGTTTTTT. This sequence encodes CASSRTGDGELFF.

This clone occurred once. The CDR3 DNA is TGTGCCAGCAGCGAGGGGGAGGGGTCCTACAATGAGCAGTTCTTC. Protein: CASSEGEGSYNEQFF. This chain links TRBV9 with TRBJ2-1, with a weak D call TRBD2 (7 bases). The CDR3 covers 15 residues. Deletions cut 3 bases from V and 1 base from J, with 11 bases between. CDR1 and CDR2 from the germline V gene are SGDLS and YYNGEE.

J is TRBJ2-1 and V is TRBV29-1, with TRBD2 matching over 8 bases. V dropped 2 bases and J dropped 7; count of bases not matched to a gene: 4. The CDR3 has 13 amino acids. CDR1 and CDR2 from the germline V gene are SQVTM and ANQGSEA. The CDR3 bases are TGCAGCGTTGAATCAAGCGGGAGTAATGAGCAGTTCTTC. The encoded protein is CSVESSGSNEQFF.

The rearrangement uses TRBV9 and TRBJ2-2; D is possibly TRBD1 (6 bases). The CDR3 is made up of 14 amino acids. Per germline, CDR1 SGDLS and CDR2 YYNGEE. Trimming cost V 5 bases and J 5 bases, with 13 bases left between them. The CDR3 coding sequence is TGTGCCAGCAGGGCATCTACAGGGACCGGGGAGCTGTTTTTT. This codes for CASRASTGTGELFF.

The chain is built from TRBV2 and TRBJ1-5; the D is unclear. Trimming stripped 3 bases from V and 8 bases from J, with 14 bases between. The CDR3 length is 14 residues. Germline CDR1 and CDR2: SNHLY and FYNNEI. CDR3 DNA: TGTGCCAGCAGTGACTTTCTAGAACGGAAGCCCCAGCATTTT. It translates to CASSDFLERKPQHF.

In nucleotides, the CDR3 is TGTGCCAGCTCACCTATAAGCGGGAGTCGTGACGAGCAGTACTTC. Translation: CASSPISGSRDEQYF. The chain carries TRBV18 and TRBJ2-7, with 8 bases aligning to TRBD2. Germline V lookup: CDR1 KGHSH, CDR2 LQKENI. This CDR3 contains 15 residues. J was trimmed by 5 bases and V by 3 bases; bases with no gene match: 9.

This sequence joins TRBV6-1 and TRBJ1-1; a weak D match, TRBD1 (5 bases). Germline V gene data show CDR1 as MNHNS and CDR2 as SASEGT. Between the trimmed V and J ends, which lost 2 bases and 1 base, there was a span of 20 bases. CDR3 length: 18 amino acids. DNA for the CDR3: TGTGCCAGCAGTGAATCCCGGACAATCCGTGTTTGGAACACTGAAGCTTTCTTT. Amino acids: CASSESRTIRVWNTEAFF.

The genes are TRBV6-6 and TRBJ2-7; tentative D call: TRBD1 (5 bases). CDR1 MNHNY and CDR2 SVGAGI come from the germline V gene (reference sequence). With 7 bases removed from V and 0 bases from J, the gap between germline ends came to 16 bases. The CDR3 consists of 15 residues. The DNA for the CDR3 is TGTGCCAGCACCCTAGGGGTCGTGAGCTCCTACGAGCAGTACTTC. Translation: CASTLGVVSSYEQYF.

This rearrangement joins TRBV5-8 to TRBJ2-5, with D tentatively TRBD1 (5 bases). Trimming pared 4 bases from V and 1 base from J, leaving 8 bases between. The germline V gene encodes CDR1 SGHTS and CDR2 YDEGEE. CDR3 size: 13 residues. CDR3 protein: CASSLDSQETQYF. The CDR3 DNA reads TGTGCCAGCAGCCTTGACAGCCAAGAGACCCAGTACTTC.

This clone was counted once. V is TRBV7-9 and J is TRBJ2-1, with TRBD2 matching 14 bases. CDR1 is SEHNR and CDR2 is FQNEAQ in the germline V gene (reference sequence). This CDR3 has 18 amino acids. The ends lost 3 bases at V and 2 bases at J; junction bases unmatched: 6. CDR3 DNA sequence: TGTGCCAGCAGCTTCGGACTAGCGGGAGGCAACACCTACAATGAGCAGTTCTTC. It encodes CASSFGLAGGNTYNEQFF.

The V call is TRBV6-2 or TRBV6-3, the J call TRBJ1-1; 7 nucleotides agree with TRBD1. V lost 5 bases to trimming and J lost 1 base; unmatched junction nucleotides: 7. CDR1 MNHEY and CDR2 SVGEGT come from the germline V gene. This CDR3 spans 15 amino acids. CDR3 sequence reads: CASSLGQLGNTEAFF. CDR3 sequence (DNA): TGTGCCAGCAGTCTGGGACAGCTTGGGAACACTGAAGCTTTCTTT.

This clone was counted once. This chain connects TRBV6-5 to TRBJ2-5; 8 positions match TRBD1. The germline V gene encodes CDR1 MNHEY and CDR2 SVGAGI. This CDR3 region has 15 residues. Trimming at V came to 2 bases and at J to 4 bases, leaving 6 bases not matched to a gene. The chain's CDR3 is CASSYTAGGLETQYF. CDR3 coding DNA: TGTGCCAGCAGTTACACGGCAGGGGGCTTAGAGACCCAGTACTTC.

The CDR3 is CATSTGLSEETQYF. The CDR3 nucleotides are TGTGCCACCAGCACTGGACTTAGCGAAGAGACCCAGTACTTC. The chain carries TRBV15 and TRBJ2-5, with D tentatively TRBD2 (5 bases). Germline V gives CDR1 LNHNV, CDR2 YYDKDF (reference sequence). The CDR3 loop spans 14 amino acids. V gave up 4 bases and J gave up 3 bases, with 12 bases separating them.

This chain connects TRBV5-1 to TRBJ1-2; TRBD1 aligns across 8 bases. Germline V gene sequence: CDR1 SGHRS, CDR2 YFSETQ. The V and J ends lost 3 bases and 6 bases, in that order; junction bases with no gene match: 7. The CDR3 sequence is 14 residues long. The CDR3 loop is CASSSAGGVNGYTF. For the CDR3, the DNA is TGCGCCAGCAGCTCTGCAGGGGGCGTTAATGGCTACACCTTC.

This sequence joins TRBV6-9 and TRBJ1-1, with D maybe TRBD1 (6 bases). V was pared by 4 bases and J by 1 base, with 16 bases between. CDR3 size: 16 residues. Germline-derived CDR1 and CDR2 are MNHGY and SVAAGI. Here the CDR3 DNA reads TGTGCCAGCAGTTCCAAGTCAGGGGTGCCGAACACTGAAGCTTTCTTT. It yields the protein CASSSKSGVPNTEAFF.

This clone was recorded a few times. CDR3 loop: CASSYGLRGTDTQYF. The DNA for the CDR3 is TGTGCCAGCAGTTATGGTCTGCGCGGCACAGATACGCAGTATTTT. The chain has TRBV6-5 and TRBJ2-3; D gene uncertain. The germline gives CDR1 MNHEY, CDR2 SVGAGI. This CDR3 has 15 amino acids. V was trimmed by 3 bases and J by 1 base, leaving 11 bases between them.